The present entry profiles one TCR beta chain with its context. The antigen remains undetermined. The data are from a study of cytomegalovirus exposure and HLA in healthy donors. Overall study results and limits: TCR beta chain V- and J-gene trimming was linked, in a later analysis, to a missense variant in DCLRE1C. TCR beta sequences numbering around 15,000 were associated with HLA alleles at 0.05 false discovery rate in a later analysis. Likely technical artifact: a cluster of highly shared sequence variants.

The PCR employed 60 Vbeta primers together with 13 Jbeta primers. Libraries were prepared by immunoSEQ multiplex PCR; TCRdb keeps only in-frame clonotypes and omits some of them. This sample has roughly 86,000 clones, with under 80% found just once. The CDR3 runs to 16 residues. Germline V gene sequence: CDR1 MNHEY, CDR2 SVGAGI. J lost 6 bases, V lost 2 bases, and 8 bases had no gene match. The TCR originated in a man in his fifties in good health and CMV-seropositive. Sequencing was carried out using PBMCs. This chain links TRBV6-5 with TRBJ1-1; TRBD1 agrees at 11 bases. CDR3 sequence (DNA): TGTGCCAGCAGTTACCAAGGACAGGGGGCAAAGGCTGAAGCTTTCTTT. It codes for CASSYQGQGAKAEAFF.